By sample share, the clone carrying this TCR beta chain is large. Its antigen is not identified. Memory CD4+ cells were defined as CD4+CD45RO+CD25-. The study's findings and limits: The TCR gene usage of tumor memory CD4+ T cells clustered together with blood and lymph node memory CD4+ cells and with lymph node naive CD4+ cells. The larger-cohort validation was restricted to a single TCR beta V-J rearrangement rather than whole repertoires.

After constant-region reverse-primer amplification, full-length variable regions underwent semi-nested PCR with Nested Universal Primer A. TCRdb reanalysed the 5' RACE reads using MiXCR and keeps one entry per CDR3 protein. The sample holds about 5,800 distinct CDR3 sequences, 31% seen once. The sequenced sample consisted of memory CD4+ T cells sorted from a lymph node. The subset here: memory CD4+ T cells, CD4+CD45RO+CD25-. This TCR derives from a female donor with breast cancer.

CDR3 in amino acids: CASSIRERGYQETQYF. Here the CDR3 DNA reads TGCGCCAGCAGCATAAGAGAGCGGGGCTATCAAGAGACCCAGTACTTC. The chain has TRBV5-1 and TRBJ2-5; 7 nucleotides agree with TRBD2. With 4 bases clipped from V and 2 bases from J, the junction kept 11 bases outside the gene matches. The V gene's germline CDR1 is SGHRS and CDR2 YFSETQ. This CDR3 has 16 residues.